This TCR beta chain was recovered during a study of long-term antiretroviral therapy in people with HIV. In its sample, this clone was seen once. Sequencing used immunoSEQ v3.0 at survey level. Sequenced by immunoSEQ multiplex PCR; TCRdb stores in-frame clones only, minus some. The sample has 30,000 to 40,000 clones, around 86% seen once. The CDR3 contains 13 residues. The germline gives CDR1 KGHSH, CDR2 LQKENI. V lost 3 bases and J 4 bases, leaving 7 bases between the germline ends. This chain connects TRBV18 to TRBJ1-5; unclear D gene. The sample in question was unsorted PBMCs, obtained 1 year after starting antiretroviral therapy. The origin of this receptor is a man younger than 35 with HIV. Here the CDR3 reads CASSPGRNQPQHF. The CDR3, as DNA: TGTGCCAGCTCACCCGGACGGAATCAGCCCCAGCATTTT.